Described below is a single TCR beta chain sequence and its context. It was with 60 Vbeta and 13 Jbeta primers that the PCR ran. Profiled with immunoSEQ multiplex PCR; TCRdb holds only in-frame clones, not every one. The table shows some 130,000 clones, with approximately 80% occurring only once. The data are from a study of cytomegalovirus exposure and HLA in healthy donors. Trimming pared 4 bases from V and 1 base from J, leaving 11 bases between. The CDR3 is 15 residues long. In germline, CDR1 is SGHNT, CDR2 YYREEE (reference sequence). Material for sequencing was PBMCs. This clonotype was sampled from a woman aged 50 to 65 in good health and CMV-seropositive. J is TRBJ2-2 and V is TRBV5-4; D might be TRBD2 (5 bases). As DNA, the CDR3 is TGTGCCAGCAGCGGAGAGGGAATGAACACCGGGGAGCTGTTTTTT. As protein: CASSGEGMNTGELFF.